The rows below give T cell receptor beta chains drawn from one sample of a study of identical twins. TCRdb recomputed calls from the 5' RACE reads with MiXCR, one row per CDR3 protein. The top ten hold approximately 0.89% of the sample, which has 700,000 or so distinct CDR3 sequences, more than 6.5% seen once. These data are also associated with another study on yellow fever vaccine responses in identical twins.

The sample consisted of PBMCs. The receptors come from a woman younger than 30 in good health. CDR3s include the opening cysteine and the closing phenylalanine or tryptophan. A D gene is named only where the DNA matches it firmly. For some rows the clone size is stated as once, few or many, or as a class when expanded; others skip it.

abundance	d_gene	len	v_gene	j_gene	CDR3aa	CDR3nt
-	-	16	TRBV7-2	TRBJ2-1	CASSLDPRTYYNEQFF	TGTGCCAGCAGCTTAGACCCGCGGACCTACTACAATGAGCAGTTCTTC
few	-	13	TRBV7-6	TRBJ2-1	CASSLAVRVEQFF	TGTGCCAGCAGCTTAGCGGTTCGGGTTGAGCAGTTCTTC
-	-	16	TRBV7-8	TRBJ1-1	CASSLEVGLTSREAFF	TGTGCCAGCAGCTTAGAAGTTGGTTTGACATCGCGTGAAGCTTTCTTT
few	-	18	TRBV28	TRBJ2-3	CASSFPMGTSRGTDTQYF	TGTGCCAGCAGTTTTCCCATGGGGACATCAAGGGGCACAGATACGCAGTATTTT
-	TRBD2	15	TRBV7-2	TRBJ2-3	CASSSGGGRQDTQYF	TGTGCCAGCAGCTCCGGGGGGGGCCGTCAAGATACGCAGTATTTT
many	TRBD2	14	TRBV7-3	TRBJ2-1	CASSEAGSRNEQFF	TGTGCCAGCAGCGAAGCGGGGTCGAGGAATGAGCAGTTCTTC
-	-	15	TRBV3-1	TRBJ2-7	CASSQWDSSTYEQYF	TGTGCCAGCAGCCAATGGGACTCCTCCACCTACGAGCAGTACTTC
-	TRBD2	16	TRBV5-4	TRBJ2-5	CASSPGLAKDQETQYF	TGTGCCAGCAGCCCGGGACTAGCGAAAGACCAAGAGACCCAGTACTTC
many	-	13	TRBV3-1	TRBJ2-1	CASSQGPVAEQFF	TGTGCCAGCAGCCAAGGCCCTGTGGCGGAGCAGTTCTTC
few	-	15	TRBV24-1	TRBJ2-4	CATSDPGGTKNIQYF	TGTGCCACCAGTGATCCCGGTGGGACCAAAAACATTCAGTACTTC
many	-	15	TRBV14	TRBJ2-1	CASSQVRGSYNEQFF	TGTGCCAGCAGCCAAGTCCGGGGCTCCTACAATGAGCAGTTCTTC
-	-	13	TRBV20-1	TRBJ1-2	CSASRGSGYGYTF	TGCAGTGCTAGCCGGGGCAGCGGCTATGGCTACACCTTC
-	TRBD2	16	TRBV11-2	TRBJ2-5	CASSQRAGAPPETQYF	TGTGCCAGCAGCCAACGAGCGGGGGCCCCCCCTGAGACCCAGTACTTC
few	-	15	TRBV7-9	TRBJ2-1	CASSLVLSGYNEQFF	TGTGCCAGCAGCTTAGTTCTGAGCGGTTACAATGAGCAGTTCTTC
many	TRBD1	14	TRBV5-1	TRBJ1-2	CASSQRTGGYGYTF	TGCGCCAGCAGCCAAAGGACAGGCGGCTATGGCTACACCTTC
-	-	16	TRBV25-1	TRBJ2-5	CASSEYGKAGWETQYF	TGTGCCAGCAGTGAATATGGGAAGGCAGGGTGGGAGACCCAGTACTTC
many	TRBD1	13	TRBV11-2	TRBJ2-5	CASSGDRVETQYF	TGTGCCAGCAGCGGGGACAGGGTGGAGACCCAGTACTTC
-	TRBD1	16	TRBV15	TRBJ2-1	CATSSQTTGRNNEQFF	TGTGCCACCAGCAGCCAAACGACAGGGCGCAACAATGAGCAGTTCTTC
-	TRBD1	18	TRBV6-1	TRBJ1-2	CASSPFFRDSRVHHGYTF	TGTGCCAGCAGTCCCTTCTTCCGGGACAGTCGTGTTCACCATGGCTACACCTTC